The 16 T cell receptor beta chains given below trace back to one sample, sequenced in a study of PD-1 blockade in mismatch repair-deficient tumors. Repertoires were generated with immunoSEQ multiplex PCR, while TCRdb's copy carries only in-frame clones and drops some. Altogether 120,000 or so clones are present, around 86% being singletons, with the ten largest covering approximately 15%. The sequences come from peripheral blood, collected 44 weeks after starting pembrolizumab. These receptors were collected from an adult with mismatch repair-deficient cancer.

The chain combines TRBV27 with TRBJ2-4; a weak D match, TRBD1 (6 bases). The CDR3 contains 14 residues. Germline V gene data show CDR1 as MNHEY and CDR2 as SMNVEV (reference sequence). V was pared by 5 bases and J by 2 bases, with 10 bases between. The chain's CDR3 is CASSTGRSKNIQYF. CDR3 coding DNA: TGTGCCAGCAGTACAGGGCGGTCCAAAAACATTCAGTACTTC.

This chain connects TRBV12-2 to TRBJ2-7; the tabulated D call, TRBD2, remains unverified against the DNA. TRBV12-2 corresponds to a pseudogene. The CDR3 has 17 residues. The chain's CDR3 is CASRLIGREGWSYEQYF. DNA for the CDR3: TGTGCAAGTCGCTTAATCGGGCGGGAGGGGTGGTCCTACGAGCAGTACTTC.

The V and J genes are TRBV11-1 and TRBJ2-7; D may correspond to TRBD1 or TRBD2 (5 bases each). Germline values: CDR1 SGHAT, CDR2 FQDESV (reference sequence). The CDR3 is 15 amino acids. The V and J ends lost 1 base and 1 base respectively, with 11 bases between them. This CDR3 reads CASSLVRDGSYEQYF. The CDR3 DNA reads as TGTGCCAGCAGCTTAGTACGGGACGGGTCCTACGAGCAGTACTTC.

V usage is TRBV28 and J usage is TRBJ1-4; D remains unclear. The CDR3 has 12 amino acids. Germline V CDR1 and CDR2: MDHEN, SYDVKM. V gave up 5 bases and J gave up 4 bases, with 5 bases separating them. CDR3 sequence: CASSLVNEKLFF. The CDR3 DNA reads TGTGCCAGCAGTCTAGTTAATGAAAAACTGTTTTTT.

The V gene is TRBV7-9, the J gene TRBJ2-1; 9 bases are shared with TRBD2. This CDR3 has 15 amino acids. V shed 5 bases, J shed 1 base, and the junction held 3 bases outside the gene matches. Germline V CDR1 and CDR2: SEHNR, FQNEAQ (reference sequence). CDR3 coding DNA: TGTGCCAGCAGCCCTAGCGGGGTTTCCTACAATGAGCAGTTCTTC. Amino acid sequence: CASSPSGVSYNEQFF.

V usage is TRBV4-1 and J usage is TRBJ2-1; D assignment may be TRBD1 or TRBD2 (6 bases each). In germline, CDR1 is MGHRA, CDR2 YSYEKL. The CDR3 is made up of 15 amino acids. Trimming shortened V by 3 bases and J by 10 bases, and 19 bases separated the two germline ends. This CDR3 is CASSQQTRGFGEQFF. In DNA, the CDR3 is TGCGCCAGCAGCCAGCAGACTAGGGGGTTCGGGGAGCAGTTCTTC.

This clone was recorded only once. The rearrangement joins TRBV30 to TRBJ1-1, with D tentatively TRBD1 (6 bases). Germline CDR1 is GTSNPN and CDR2 is SVGIG (reference sequence). The CDR3 length is 13 residues. Trimming pared 3 bases from V and 4 bases from J, leaving 12 bases between. CDR3 residues: CAWRRGVGTEAFF. CDR3 coding DNA: TGTGCCTGGAGGAGGGGGGTGGGCACTGAAGCTTTCTTT.

V is TRBV7-9 and J is TRBJ2-5; the D is unclear. This CDR3 has 14 residues. CDR1 is SEHNR, CDR2 FQNEAQ, per germline (reference sequence). The ends were cut back, 0 bases at V and 1 base at J, with 6 bases in the middle. CDR3 nucleotides: TGTGCCAGCAGCTTAGCACAGCTCCAAGAGACCCAGTACTTC. Its protein is CASSLAQLQETQYF.

This clone was picked up one time. The chain has TRBV19 and TRBJ2-5; 11 bases map to TRBD2. The ends lost 3 bases at V and 7 bases at J; junction bases unmatched: 7. This CDR3 contains 15 residues. The V gene's germline CDR1 is LNHDA and CDR2 SQIVND (reference sequence). CDR3 sequence reads: CASSMTSGKSGTQYF. The CDR3 DNA sequence: TGTGCCAGTAGTATGACTAGCGGGAAGTCGGGGACCCAGTACTTC.

The chain uses TRBV5-1 and TRBJ2-1; possible D gene TRBD1, 5 bases. Trimming removed 4 bases at V and 2 bases at J, with 13 bases between. Germline CDR1 reads SGHRS; CDR2 reads YFSETQ. The CDR3 has 15 residues. CDR3 residues: CASSVDSDTYNEQFF. CDR3 DNA: TGCGCCAGCAGCGTAGACAGCGATACCTACAATGAGCAGTTCTTC.

This clone was counted a few times. This rearrangement joins TRBV6-6 to TRBJ1-2; 7 bases align to TRBD1. After removal of 5 bases from V and 4 bases from J, the junction contained 4 bases not matched to a gene. Germline CDR1 reads MNHNY; CDR2 reads SVGAGI (reference sequence). The length of the CDR3 is 13 residues. Here the CDR3 reads CASSRGQSYGYTF. DNA for the CDR3: TGTGCCAGCAGTCGGGGACAGTCCTATGGCTACACCTTC.

The rearrangement joins TRBV10-2 to TRBJ2-5, with D perhaps matching TRBD2 (6 bases). The ends were cut back, 6 bases at V and 1 base at J, with 15 bases in the middle. This CDR3 comprises 15 residues. Germline V lookup: CDR1 WSHSY, CDR2 SAAADI. CDR3 residues: CASSPMLAPQETQYF. The CDR3, as DNA: TGCGCCAGCAGCCCCATGCTAGCGCCCCAAGAGACCCAGTACTTC.

This clone showed up just a few times. The chain carries TRBV5-3 and TRBJ2-1; the match to TRBD2 covers 8 bases. TRBV5-3 is known as an ORF, though its function is uncertain. The V and J ends lost 2 bases and 0 bases, in that order; junction bases with no gene match: 4. The CDR3 runs to 16 residues. The CDR3 here is CARSFSGARSYNEQFF. In DNA form, the CDR3 reads TGTGCCAGAAGCTTTAGCGGGGCCCGCTCCTACAATGAGCAGTTCTTC.

V usage is TRBV28 and J usage is TRBJ2-3, with 7 bases aligning to TRBD1. The V gene's germline CDR1 is MDHEN and CDR2 SYDVKM. There are 14 residues in the CDR3. Germline trimming cut 8 bases from V and 4 bases from J; bases unmatched to any gene: 9. In DNA, the CDR3 is TGTGCCAGCCTCCCCCGAGGGGGCGCAGATACGCAGTATTTT. Translating it yields CASLPRGGADTQYF. Drawing the rest from reference TRBV28 and TRBJ2-3, the complete variable domain is DVKVTQSSRYLVKRTGEKVFLECVQDMDHENMFWYRQDPGLGLRLIYFSYDVKMKEKGDIPEGYSVSREKKERFSLILESASTNQTSMYLCASLPRGGADTQYFGPGTRLTVL.

The chain carries TRBV11-2 and TRBJ2-7; no definite D call. Looked up from germline, CDR1 is SGHAT and CDR2 is FQNNGV. V was cut by 2 bases and J by 3 bases, with 14 bases left in between. CDR3 size: 15 residues. For the CDR3, the DNA is TGTGCCAGCAGCTTAAAAGAGCCTTCCTACTACGAGCAGTACTTC. This encodes CASSLKEPSYYEQYF.

This clone was seen a single time. The CDR3 nucleotides read TGTGCCAGTAGTCGGGGGACAGGAGCCTACGAGCAGTACTTC. This gives the protein CASSRGTGAYEQYF. The V gene is TRBV19, the J gene TRBJ2-7; 8 bases fit TRBD1. The CDR3 loop spans 14 amino acids. V was pared by 5 bases and J by 2 bases, with 5 bases of the junction left unmatched. Looked up from germline, CDR1 is LNHDA and CDR2 is SQIVND (reference sequence).